This T cell receptor (beta chain) originates from a study of cytomegalovirus exposure and HLA in healthy donors. Study overall: The platform used for the approximately 130 validation repertoires matched that of the approximately 670 first-cohort repertoires, a later analysis reported.

Study-wide results and caveats: The dataset shows that most TCR sequences were rare, while some public TCRs occurred in many donors. Researchers counted around 180 TCR beta chains as cytomegalovirus-associated.

The donors were members of the approximately 120-subject validation cohort (separate from the approximately 670-subject first cohort). Assay: immunoSEQ multiplex PCR; the TCRdb copy retains only in-frame clones and omits some. The repertoire holds more than 85,000 clones, roughly 87% seen once, with about 2% in the top ten. To note about this clone: As yet, its antigen is unknown.

V lost 5 bases to trimming and J lost 6 bases; unmatched junction nucleotides: 9. The CDR3 contains 16 residues. Germline CDR1 and CDR2: SGHTA and FQGNSA. The sequence came from a woman aged 18-30 years in good health and CMV-seronegative. The sample consisted of PBMCs. V usage is TRBV7-2 and J usage is TRBJ2-2; 10 bases align to TRBD2. The CDR3 DNA is TGTGCCAGCAGCGATTCCAGCGGGAGGGCCCCCGGGGAGCTGTTTTTT. It is translated as CASSDSSGRAPGELFF.